The clone carrying this TCR beta chain occurred a few times. The target antigen is unknown. The germline gives CDR1 SGHAT, CDR2 FQNNGV. The CDR3 covers 15 residues. Unmatched junction bases numbered 12, after V lost 5 bases and J lost 9 bases. These data come from a study of cytomegalovirus exposure and HLA in healthy donors. The overall study: Samples from HLA-typed donors yielded around 79 million unique TCRs in an early data release. Of all 400 or so donors who were genotyped, about 84% belonged to the Caucasian-associated ancestry cluster.

PCR amplification relied on 60 Vbeta primers (plus 13 Jbeta primers). Repertoires were generated with immunoSEQ multiplex PCR, while TCRdb's copy carries only in-frame clones and drops some. The sample holds about 130,000 clones, about 74% seen once. Study-level points and caveats: Researchers catalogued approximately 170 TCR beta chains as cytomegalovirus-associated. Follow-up analysis later connected one missense variant in DCLRE1C with trimming of TCR beta V- and J-genes.

What was sequenced was PBMCs. The TCR was taken from a man between 18 and 29 years old in good health and CMV-seropositive. The chain is built from TRBV11-2 and TRBJ2-1, with 8 nucleotides matching TRBD1. The CDR3 is CASSPLSRGRGEQFF. The CDR3 DNA reads TGTGCCAGCAGCCCCTTATCCAGGGGGCGAGGTGAGCAGTTCTTC.